The 14 T cell receptor beta chains reported below all come from one sample, sequenced in a study of cytomegalovirus exposure and HLA in healthy donors. Primers: 60 Vbeta forward and 13 Jbeta reverse. The table came from immunoSEQ multiplex PCR; TCRdb's copy has only in-frame clones and leaves some out. The top ten hold around 1.6% of the sample, which has 150,000 to 200,000 clones, over 80% seen once. The sequenced material came from PBMCs. Every receptor here comes from a man aged 45-65 years in good health and CMV-seronegative.

This chain uses TRBV27 with TRBJ1-2, with D unclear. The V and J ends lost 2 bases and 8 bases respectively, with 15 bases between them. The CDR3 contains 14 residues. The V gene's germline CDR1 is MNHEY and CDR2 SMNVEV (reference sequence). In DNA, the CDR3 is TGTGCCAGCAGTTTAAACGAGCGAATACGAGGCTACACCTTC. This encodes CASSLNERIRGYTF.

The genes are TRBV5-1 and TRBJ2-5; TRBD2 matches 9 bases. The J call may be incorrect, as the DNA end agrees better with TRBJ2-7. Germline V lookup: CDR1 SGHRS, CDR2 YFSETQ. This CDR3 comprises 15 residues. CDR3: CASSFLAGNPYEQYF. DNA for the CDR3: TGCGCCAGCAGCTTCCTAGCGGGGAACCCCTACGAGCAGTACTTC.

The V gene is TRBV7-2, the J gene TRBJ1-5; 9 bases line up with TRBD1. Germline CDR1 reads SGHTA; CDR2 reads FQGNSA. The V and J ends lost 2 bases and 4 bases, in that order; junction bases with no gene match: 6. The CDR3 is made up of 16 amino acids. CDR3 sequence (DNA): TGTGCCAGCAGCTTATCGGGACAGGGAGGGAATCAGCCCCAGCATTTT. Encoded protein: CASSLSGQGGNQPQHF.

The chain employs TRBV28 and TRBJ1-2; D gene unclear. V was trimmed by 0 bases and J by 2 bases, leaving 7 bases between them. Germline V gives CDR1 MDHEN, CDR2 SYDVKM. CDR3 length: 14 amino acids. The CDR3: CASSLWGTNYGYTF. In DNA, the CDR3 is TGTGCCAGCAGTTTATGGGGCACAAACTATGGCTACACCTTC.

The J gene is TRBJ1-1, the V gene TRBV7-2; a possible D gene is TRBD1 (6 bases). The V end was cut by 2 bases, the J end by 4 bases, with 14 bases between. The CDR3 spans 15 residues. CDR1 is SGHTA and CDR2 is FQGNSA in the germline V gene. In DNA, the CDR3 is TGTGCCAGCAGCTTAAGCGGAAGGGGGAGCACTGAAGCTTTCTTT. Translating gives CASSLSGRGSTEAFF.

This chain uses TRBV9 with TRBJ2-1; 12 nucleotides line up with TRBD2. The CDR3 consists of 17 residues. Trimming took 4 bases from V and 7 from J; bases not matched to a gene: 12. Per the germline V gene, CDR1 is SGDLS and CDR2 is YYNGEE. CDR3 sequence reads: CASSPEVLAGGGNEQFF. CDR3 DNA: TGTGCCAGCAGCCCAGAAGTCCTAGCGGGGGGGGGTAATGAGCAGTTCTTC.

Note on this clone: One junction end does not reproduce the germline sequence, and a read error may be involved. V and J are TRBV7-9 and TRBJ2-2; possibly TRBD1 for D (6 bases). The CDR3 spans 15 residues. CDR1 and CDR2 (germline): SEHNR, FQNEAQ (reference sequence). CDR3 DNA sequence: TGTTCCAGCAAGAACCAGGGGCCCAACACCGGGGAGCTGTTTTTT. Protein: CSSKNQGPNTGELFF.

CDR3 nucleotide sequence: TGCGCCAGCAGCCCGATGGGGGCATTCCGGTACGAGCAGTACTTC. It translates to CASSPMGAFRYEQYF. The genes are TRBV5-1 and TRBJ2-7; D might be TRBD1 (6 bases). V was cut by 4 bases and J by 4 bases, with 18 bases left in between. Germline V lookup: CDR1 SGHRS, CDR2 YFSETQ. This CDR3 has 15 residues.

The rearrangement links TRBV19 to TRBJ2-3, with 9 bases fitting TRBD1. The germline gives CDR1 LNHDA, CDR2 SQIVND (reference sequence). J gave up 5 bases and V 7 bases, and 7 bases lay outside the gene matches. The CDR3 has 14 amino acids. CDR3 DNA sequence: TGTGCCAGTACCAAGACAGGGGGGGTAGATACGCAGTATTTT. Residues: CASTKTGGVDTQYF.

The rearrangement links TRBV4-1 to TRBJ1-6; 11 positions agree with TRBD1. CDR1 is MGHRA and CDR2 is YSYEKL in the germline V gene. The CDR3 has 16 amino acids. Unmatched junction bases numbered 11, after V lost 5 bases and J lost 11 bases. The CDR3 protein is CASSTPGQGERAPLHF. The CDR3 DNA is TGCGCCAGCAGCACACCGGGACAGGGGGAACGGGCACCCCTCCACTTT.

The chain combines TRBV9 with TRBJ2-3; TRBD2 matches 7 bases. Germline CDR1 SGDLS, CDR2 YYNGEE. The trim removed 3 bases at V and 10 bases at J, leaving 11 bases unmatched. The CDR3 runs to 14 residues. The CDR3 loop is CASSGPRDYPSQYF. CDR3 sequence (DNA): TGTGCCAGCAGCGGGCCCCGGGACTACCCGTCGCAGTATTTT.

V gene TRBV28 combines with J gene TRBJ2-7, with TRBD2 matching 7 bases. This CDR3 region has 14 residues. Germline CDR1 MDHEN, CDR2 SYDVKM. V dropped 3 bases and J dropped 5; count of bases not matched to a gene: 7. The CDR3: CASSFPEGTNEQYF. The CDR3 nucleotides are TGTGCCAGCAGTTTCCCAGAAGGGACTAACGAGCAGTACTTC.

The chain is built from TRBV28 and TRBJ2-7; 14 bases fit TRBD2. J lost 0 bases, V lost 5 bases, and 9 bases had no gene match. The V gene's germline CDR1 is MDHEN and CDR2 SYDVKM. This CDR3 is built from 18 residues. The CDR3 sequence is CASSPQRGTSGSSYEQYF. The CDR3 DNA follows: TGTGCCAGCAGTCCTCAGAGGGGGACTAGCGGGAGCTCCTACGAGCAGTACTTC.

CDR3 nucleotides: TGTGCCAGTAGTATGGGTGGGAGGGGAGAATATTCACCCCTCCACTTT. Amino acids: CASSMGGRGEYSPLHF. The V gene is TRBV19, the J gene TRBJ1-6, with D possibly TRBD1 on 5 matching bases. CDR1 and CDR2 (germline): LNHDA, SQIVND (reference sequence). V was trimmed by 3 bases and J by 8 bases, leaving 17 bases between them. This CDR3 is 16 amino acids long. The full variable domain, in which reference TRBV19 and TRBJ1-6 provide the parts outside the CDR3, is DGGITQSPKYLFRKEGQNVTLSCEQNLNHDAMYWYRQDPGQGLRLIYYSQIVNDFQKGDIAEGYSVSREKKESFPLTVTSAQKNPTAFYLCASSMGGRGEYSPLHFGNGTRLTVT.